These 30 T cell receptor beta chains originate from one sample sequenced in a study of OX40 agonist ivuxolimab in advanced cancers. Repertoires were generated with immunoSEQ multiplex PCR, while TCRdb's copy carries only in-frame clones and drops some. The sample gives about 50,000 clones, just under 85% of which show up once; over 2.5% is in the top ten. The sequences come from CD4+ or CD8+ T cells sorted from blood, collected in a trial of the OX40 agonist ivuxolimab. All receptors derive from an adult with an advanced solid tumor such as melanoma, head and neck, liver or kidney cancer.

The table lists this clone with many counts. This chain's CDR3 is CASSLPGTRTYEQYF. The CDR3 coding sequence is TGTGCCAGCAGCTTACCCGGGACCCGGACCTACGAGCAGTACTTC. V and J are TRBV11-3 and TRBJ2-7; either TRBD1 or TRBD2 may supply D (5 bases each). Germline V gene sequence: CDR1 SGHNT, CDR2 YENEEA. The V end was cut by 2 bases, the J end by 2 bases, with 13 bases between. This CDR3 region has 15 residues.

This sequence joins TRBV27 and TRBJ1-5, with 7 bases matching TRBD1. The CDR3 loop spans 15 amino acids. J lost 7 bases, V lost 5 bases, and 11 bases had no gene match. The V gene's germline CDR1 is MNHEY and CDR2 SMNVEV (reference sequence). CDR3 loop: CASSALDRAWQPQHF. For the CDR3, the DNA is TGTGCCAGCAGTGCCCTAGACAGGGCTTGGCAGCCCCAGCATTTT.

This clone appeared once. V is TRBV18 and J is TRBJ2-7, with 7 bases identical to TRBD1. The germline V gene encodes CDR1 KGHSH and CDR2 LQKENI. CDR3 length: 16 residues. V lost 3 bases and J lost 2; bases outside the gene matches: 10. As DNA, the CDR3 is TGTGCCAGCTCACCGCTACCGGGACAGACGACCTACGAGCAGTACTTC. This codes for CASSPLPGQTTYEQYF.

As for this clone: A much larger clone differs from this one at a single base, so this may be a read error. Within the sample, other DNA sequences also encode this same CDR3. The V gene is TRBV18, the J gene TRBJ2-2; 7 nucleotides line up with TRBD2. This CDR3 has 16 residues. V dropped 3 bases and J dropped 1; count of bases not matched to a gene: 5. Germline CDR1 reads KGHSH; CDR2 reads LQKENI. The CDR3 DNA follows: TGTGCCAGCTCACCGCCGACGGGAGGGAACACCGGGGAGCTGTTTTTT. Translating gives CASSPPTGGNTGELFF.

The table lists this clone with a few counts. The rearrangement joins TRBV13 to TRBJ1-6, with a weak D call TRBD1 (6 bases). CDR1 and CDR2 (germline): PRHDT, FYEKMQ (reference sequence). The V end lost 5 bases, the J end lost 10 bases, and 18 bases lay between the germline ends. The CDR3 sequence is 15 residues long. The CDR3 region has the DNA TGTGCCAGCAGCCCGAGACAGGTCTACATGTCACCCCTCCACTTT. As protein: CASSPRQVYMSPLHF.

This clone was counted only a few times. The chain carries TRBV4-3 and TRBJ2-5, with 10 bases matching TRBD2. Germline assignment: CDR1 LGHNA and CDR2 YSLEER. CDR3 length: 16 amino acids. After removal of 0 bases from V and 6 bases from J, the junction contained 7 bases not matched to a gene. This CDR3 is CASSQESGGAVQTQYF. The CDR3 DNA reads as TGCGCCAGCAGCCAAGAGAGCGGGGGGGCCGTTCAGACCCAGTACTTC.

The V and J genes are TRBV4-2 and TRBJ2-4, with no clear D. Germline CDR1 reads LGHNA; CDR2 reads YNFKEQ. This CDR3 region has 16 residues. Trimming took off 0 bases at V and 0 bases at J, with 9 bases between the two ends. The CDR3 is CASSQDPHRAKNIQYF. CDR3 in DNA: TGTGCCAGCAGCCAAGATCCCCACCGAGCCAAAAACATTCAGTACTTC.

This clone was seen just once. The chain employs TRBV6-5 and TRBJ1-5, with D possibly matching TRBD1 (5 bases). The ends were cut back, 8 bases at V and 7 bases at J, with 15 bases in the middle. Germline CDR1 and CDR2: MNHEY and SVGAGI. This CDR3 comprises 13 residues. Written as DNA, the CDR3 is TGTGCCAGCGGGGCGCATTCAGGCCAGCCCCAGCATTTT. Its protein is CASGAHSGQPQHF.

The chain joins TRBV18 to TRBJ2-2, with D possibly TRBD2 on 5 matching bases. Between the trimmed V and J ends, which lost 5 bases and 5 bases, there was a span of 12 bases. CDR3 size: 14 residues. Germline loops: CDR1 KGHSH, CDR2 LQKENI. The CDR3 nucleotides are TGTGCCAGCTCAAGACGGGAAGGGACCGGGGAGCTGTTTTTT. Amino acid sequence: CASSRREGTGELFF.

This chain links TRBV19 with TRBJ1-3; weak D call: TRBD1 (5 bases). The CDR3 totals 14 residues. From germline, CDR1 is LNHDA and CDR2 SQIVND (reference sequence). Trimming cost V 7 bases and J 5 bases, with 15 bases left between them. The CDR3 bases are TGTGCCAGTACCAGCCCGGACAAAAGAAACACCATATATTTT. Its translation: CASTSPDKRNTIYF. The whole variable domain, remainder taken from reference TRBV19 and TRBJ1-3, is DGGITQSPKYLFRKEGQNVTLSCEQNLNHDAMYWYRQDPGQGLRLIYYSQIVNDFQKGDIAEGYSVSREKKESFPLTVTSAQKNPTAFYLCASTSPDKRNTIYFGEGSWLTVV.

This chain links TRBV6-6 with TRBJ1-5; 8 bases align to TRBD1. The J segment lost 2 bases and the V segment lost 6 bases, leaving 3 bases of the junction unmatched. CDR1 is MNHNY, CDR2 SVGAGI, per germline (reference sequence). CDR3 size: 14 residues. CDR3 protein: CASRPTGGNQPQHF. The CDR3 DNA follows: TGTGCCAGCAGACCGACAGGGGGCAATCAGCCCCAGCATTTT.

V gene TRBV11-3 combines with J gene TRBJ2-1, with TRBD2 matching over 16 bases. Germline loops: CDR1 SGHNT, CDR2 YENEEA. The CDR3 contains 16 residues. The V segment lost 5 bases and the J segment 7 bases; nucleotides outside the gene matches: 5. The CDR3 reads CASSPGGLAGGNEQFF. The CDR3 coding sequence is TGTGCCAGCAGCCCAGGGGGACTAGCGGGAGGGAATGAGCAGTTCTTC.

Here the CDR3 reads CAWSVGGYEQYF. In DNA form, the CDR3 reads TGTGCCTGGAGTGTCGGGGGTTACGAGCAGTACTTC. The rearrangement uses TRBV30 and TRBJ2-7; D might be TRBD2 (6 bases). The V end was cut by 0 bases, the J end by 4 bases, with 7 bases between. There are 12 residues in the CDR3. Germline assignment: CDR1 GTSNPN and CDR2 SVGIG (reference sequence).

The chain employs TRBV18 and TRBJ2-1, with 9 bases identical to TRBD2. With V trimmed by 3 bases and J by 4 bases, 4 bases remained unmatched. The CDR3 has 15 residues. Germline CDR1 and CDR2: KGHSH and LQKENI. For the CDR3, the DNA is TGTGCCAGCTCACCCGGACTAGCGATATACAATGAGCAGTTCTTC. Translated: CASSPGLAIYNEQFF.

The chain combines TRBV18 with TRBJ1-4; D is ambiguous. V was pared by 3 bases and J by 0 bases, with 11 bases between. Germline V gene data show CDR1 as KGHSH and CDR2 as LQKENI. This CDR3 spans 16 amino acids. In DNA, the CDR3 is TGTGCCAGCTCACCGCTACCTGCTGCAACTAATGAAAAACTGTTTTTT. This encodes CASSPLPAATNEKLFF.

The rearrangement joins TRBV19 to TRBJ2-7; no reliable D call. Trimming left V 6 bases short and J 3 bases short, with 15 bases between. Germline CDR1 reads LNHDA; CDR2 reads SQIVND (reference sequence). This CDR3 has 14 residues. Here the CDR3 reads CASSTAADNYEQYF. The CDR3 nucleotides are TGTGCCAGTAGCACCGCGGCGGATAACTACGAGCAGTACTTC.

This chain connects TRBV28 to TRBJ1-2; 9 bases map to TRBD1. CDR1 MDHEN and CDR2 SYDVKM come from the germline V gene. The CDR3 has 15 residues. The junction had 11 bases not matched to a gene; V was cut back by 7 bases and J by 5 bases. The CDR3 reads CASTFSQGAVYGYTF. CDR3 nucleotide sequence: TGTGCCAGCACCTTTTCACAGGGGGCGGTTTATGGCTACACCTTC.

V and J are TRBV5-1 and TRBJ2-7, with TRBD2 identical over 12 bases. V trimming: 4 bases; J trimming: 2 bases; junction bases outside the gene matches: 4. The CDR3 totals 15 residues. Germline values: CDR1 SGHRS, CDR2 YFSETQ. The CDR3 is CASSLLAGGPYEQYF. The CDR3 DNA follows: TGCGCCAGCAGCCTCCTAGCGGGAGGGCCCTACGAGCAGTACTTC.

This chain uses TRBV4-3 with TRBJ1-3; D is undetermined. V was pared by 5 bases and J by 4 bases, with 12 bases between. The CDR3 has 14 amino acids. CDR1 is LGHNA, CDR2 YSLEER, per germline. This chain's CDR3 is CASSLSTVGNTIYF. Written as DNA, the CDR3 is TGCGCCAGCAGCTTGAGTACGGTCGGAAACACCATATATTTT.

V is TRBV18 and J is TRBJ2-7; D is unresolved. This CDR3 region has 16 residues. Germline CDR1 is KGHSH and CDR2 is LQKENI. Trimming took off 3 bases at V and 0 bases at J, with 15 bases between the two ends. CDR3 protein: CASSPTGSAPSYEQYF. The CDR3 DNA follows: TGTGCCAGCTCACCGACGGGTTCAGCGCCCTCCTACGAGCAGTACTTC.

V usage is TRBV7-2 and J usage is TRBJ2-7; TRBD1 matches at 9 bases. In germline, CDR1 is SGHTA, CDR2 FQGNSA. The CDR3 has 15 amino acids. V lost 4 bases, J lost 4 bases, and 8 bases stayed unmatched. The CDR3 spells CASSSTGTGRYEQYF. In DNA, the CDR3 is TGTGCCAGCAGCTCGACCGGGACAGGGCGTTACGAGCAGTACTTC.

This chain links TRBV2 with TRBJ2-1, with unresolved D. Germline CDR1 reads SNHLY; CDR2 reads FYNNEI. This CDR3 has 13 amino acids. The V end lost 5 bases, the J end lost 6 bases, and 11 bases lay between the germline ends. CDR3 DNA: TGTGCCAGCAGTACGGACCTGGGCAATGAGCAGTTCTTC. Its translation: CASSTDLGNEQFF. Full variable domain (remainder filled in from reference TRBV2 and TRBJ2-1): EPEVTQTPSHQVTQMGQEVILRCVPISNHLYFYWYRQILGQKVEFLVSFYNNEISEKSEIFDDQFSVERPDGSNFTLKIRSTKLEDSAMYFCASSTDLGNEQFFGPGTRLTVL.

The V and J genes are TRBV5-4 and TRBJ2-7; possible D gene TRBD1, 6 bases. The ends were cut back, 4 bases at V and 0 bases at J, with 17 bases in the middle. CDR1 SGHNT and CDR2 YYREEE come from the germline V gene (reference sequence). This CDR3 comprises 16 residues. The CDR3 is CASSTYTGFSSYEQYF. The DNA of the CDR3 is TGTGCCAGCAGCACCTACACAGGGTTCTCCTCCTACGAGCAGTACTTC.

In its sample, this clone was seen a few times. J is TRBJ2-7 and V is TRBV19, with TRBD1 identical over 8 bases. CDR1 is LNHDA, CDR2 SQIVND, per germline (reference sequence). This CDR3 has 14 amino acids. Trimming cost V 6 bases and J 5 bases; bases outside gene matches: 9. The CDR3 protein is CASSPARTGNEQYF. The CDR3 nucleotides read TGTGCCAGTAGCCCCGCTCGGACAGGGAACGAGCAGTACTTC.

The rearrangement joins TRBV7-2 to TRBJ2-5, with D possibly TRBD1 on 6 matching bases. The J call may not be correct, given that the DNA end is closer to TRBJ2-7. This CDR3 spans 14 amino acids. The germline gives CDR1 SGHTA, CDR2 FQGNSA. CDR3 in amino acids: CASSLQGGTYEQYF. CDR3 DNA: TGTGCCAGCAGCCTACAGGGTGGGACCTACGAGCAGTACTTC.

CDR3 region: CAISSPNQPQHF. CDR3 coding DNA: TGTGCCATCAGTTCCCCCAATCAGCCCCAGCATTTT. J is TRBJ1-5 and V is TRBV10-3; no reliable D call. The CDR3 is 12 amino acids. Germline lookup yields CDR1 ENHRY and CDR2 SYGVKD. The V end lost 5 bases, the J end lost 3 bases, and 5 bases lay between the germline ends.

A few counts support this clone. The V call is TRBV5-1, the J call TRBJ2-1; D gene ambiguous. CDR1 is SGHRS, CDR2 YFSETQ, per germline. V shed 6 bases and J shed 6 bases, with 4 bases lying between them. There are 10 residues in the CDR3. CDR3 coding DNA: TGCGCCAGCATTAGCAATGAGCAGTTCTTC. Translating gives CASISNEQFF. The whole variable domain, filled in from reference TRBV5-1 and TRBJ2-1, reads KAGVTQTPRYLIKTRGQQVTLSCSPISGHRSVSWYQQTPGQGLQFLFEYFSETQRNKGNFPGRFSGRQFSNSRSEMNVSTLELGDSALYLCASISNEQFFGPGTRLTVL.

J is TRBJ2-3 and V is TRBV7-2, with unresolved D. The germline V gene has CDR1 SGHTA and CDR2 FQGNSA. Trimming removed 5 bases at V and 7 bases at J, with 13 bases between. This CDR3 region has 13 residues. CDR3 coding DNA: TGTGCCAGCAGCCCCCCTGCCCCAAATACGCAGTATTTT. It is translated as CASSPPAPNTQYF.

This sequence joins TRBV5-1 and TRBJ2-7; D may match TRBD1 or TRBD2 (7 bases each). V was pared by 2 bases and J by 0 bases, with 18 bases between. CDR1 and CDR2 from the germline V gene are SGHRS and YFSETQ. This CDR3 has 17 residues. The CDR3 DNA reads as TGCGCCAGCAGCTTCATTACAACAGGGGAGGGCTCCTACGAGCAGTACTTC. Its protein product is CASSFITTGEGSYEQYF.

CDR3 in amino acids: CASRATTGLNTEAFF. CDR3 DNA: TGCGCCAGCAGGGCCACCACAGGGCTCAACACTGAAGCTTTCTTT. V and J are TRBV5-1 and TRBJ1-1, with D perhaps TRBD1 (6 bases). Germline-derived CDR1 and CDR2 are SGHRS and YFSETQ. The CDR3 consists of 15 residues. V shed 5 bases and J shed 2 bases, with 16 bases lying between them.